These 26 T cell receptor beta chains came from one sample sequenced in a study of T cell repertoires in cytomegalovirus infection. TCRdb re-called the reads with MiXCR, one entry per CDR3 protein. This sample has just under 300,000 distinct CDR3 sequences, with roughly 9.3% found just once. Sequencing was performed on PBMCs. The receptors were gathered from a human donor in good health (CMV status not recorded). Some clones in this sample may be carry-over from other donors' samples.

This clonotype was observed many times. The gene calls are TRBV20-1 and TRBJ2-3, with 7 bases identical to TRBD1. Germline V gives CDR1 DFQATT, CDR2 SNEGSKA (reference sequence). The CDR3 has 15 amino acids. With V trimmed by 0 bases and J by 0 bases, 3 bases remained unmatched. CDR3 coding DNA: TGCAGTGCTAGAGATCAGGGACAGAGCACAGATACGCAGTATTTT. Residues: CSARDQGQSTDTQYF.

This clonotype was detected only a few times. This chain connects TRBV19 to TRBJ1-5; D might be TRBD1 (5 bases). The CDR3 runs 14 residues. Germline CDR1 and CDR2: LNHDA and SQIVND (reference sequence). Between the trimmed V and J ends, which lost 6 bases and 2 bases, there was a span of 11 bases. CDR3 amino acids: CASRDQGGNQPQHF. The CDR3 DNA sequence: TGTGCCAGTAGGGATCAGGGCGGCAATCAGCCCCAGCATTTT. The full variable domain, in which reference TRBV19 and TRBJ1-5 provide the parts outside the CDR3, is DGGITQSPKYLFRKEGQNVTLSCEQNLNHDAMYWYRQDPGQGLRLIYYSQIVNDFQKGDIAEGYSVSREKKESFPLTVTSAQKNPTAFYLCASRDQGGNQPQHFGDGTRLSIL.

There are a few counts of this clonotype. Here the CDR3 DNA reads TGTGCCAGCAGTTTAGGAGGGTTCAATCAGCCCCAGCATTTT. This encodes CASSLGGFNQPQHF. This chain connects TRBV12-3 or TRBV12-4 to TRBJ1-5; D remains ambiguous. Trimming left V 1 base short and J 3 bases short, with 7 bases between. The CDR3 runs to 14 residues.

The CDR3 loop is CASSPTRVGTDTQYF. CDR3 nucleotides: TGTGCCAGCAGCCCGACCCGGGTCGGCACAGATACGCAGTATTTT. J is TRBJ2-3 and V is TRBV7-9; D remains ambiguous. Germline CDR1 is SEHNR and CDR2 is FQNEAQ (reference sequence). V lost 5 bases and J 1 base, leaving 13 bases between the germline ends. The CDR3 is made up of 15 amino acids.

On this clonotype: With a much larger clone just one base away, this may be a read error. The genes are TRBV7-8 and TRBJ2-5, with TRBD2 identical over 9 bases. The CDR3 totals 17 residues. Germline lookup yields CDR1 SGHVS and CDR2 FQNEAQ. CDR3: CASSFSLGGGAGETQNF. The DNA for the CDR3 is TGTGCCAGCAGCTTCAGCCTAGGCGGGGGGGCCGGGGAGACCCAGAACTTC.

This clonotype was picked up many times. The rearrangement joins TRBV29-1 to TRBJ2-7; 7 bases map to TRBD1. CDR1 and CDR2 from the germline V gene are SQVTM and ANQGSEA. The J segment lost 1 base and the V segment lost 8 bases, leaving 5 bases of the junction unmatched. The CDR3 runs 12 residues. CDR3 region: CSIRQGSYEQYF. The CDR3 DNA sequence: TGCAGCATCCGACAGGGTTCCTACGAGCAGTACTTC.

The chain links TRBV10-3 to TRBJ2-1, with 8 bases lining up with TRBD2. This CDR3 region has 16 residues. V was clipped by 4 bases and J by 2 bases; unmatched bases: 7. Germline CDR1 and CDR2: ENHRY and SYGVKD. This chain's CDR3 is CAISGTSGPAYNEQFF. Here the CDR3 DNA reads TGTGCCATCAGTGGCACTAGCGGTCCTGCCTACAATGAGCAGTTCTTC.

This clonotype was detected many times. The rearrangement joins TRBV14 to TRBJ2-3; tentatively, D is TRBD1 (8 bases). The germline CDR1 and CDR2 sequences are SGHDN and FVKESK. The CDR3 has 14 residues. Trimming cost V 4 bases and J 4 bases, with 12 bases left between them. The CDR3, as DNA: TGTGCCAGCAGCCTACAGGGGGGGGCAGATACGCAGTATTTT. Its translation: CASSLQGGADTQYF.

This rearrangement joins TRBV29-1 to TRBJ1-1, with D possibly being TRBD1 (5 bases). The V end was cut by 4 bases, the J end by 8 bases, with 20 bases between. Looked up from germline, CDR1 is SQVTM and CDR2 is ANQGSEA. CDR3 size: 14 residues. The CDR3 DNA reads as TGCAGCGTTGTTAGGGACCCGGCCCTTTGGGAAGCTTTCTTT. Its translation: CSVVRDPALWEAFF.

This clonotype was observed at least ten times. The chain couples TRBV7-2 to TRBJ2-1; D is ambiguous. This CDR3 region has 15 residues. Deletions cut 5 bases from V and 3 bases from J, with 14 bases between. Germline assignment: CDR1 SGHTA and CDR2 FQGNSA. CDR3: CASSPSRTVYNEQFF. The CDR3 nucleotides read TGTGCCAGCAGCCCATCTAGAACGGTCTACAATGAGCAGTTCTTC. Combining the CDR3 with reference TRBV7-2 and TRBJ2-1 gives the whole variable domain GAGVSQSPSNKVTEKGKDVELRCDPISGHTALYWYRQSLGQGLEFLIYFQGNSAPDKSGLPSDRFSAERTGGSVSTLTIQRTQQEDSAVYLCASSPSRTVYNEQFFGPGTRLTVL.

This clonotype came up many times. The chain couples TRBV7-9 to TRBJ1-3, with D tentatively TRBD1 (6 bases). Germline CDR1 SEHNR, CDR2 FQNEAQ (reference sequence). The CDR3 sequence is 14 residues long. The V end was cut by 5 bases, the J end by 5 bases, with 13 bases between. CDR3 residues: CASSAGTNRNTIYF. Written as DNA, the CDR3 is TGTGCCAGCAGCGCCGGGACAAACAGAAACACCATATATTTT. Based on the CDR3 plus reference TRBV7-9 and TRBJ1-3, the full variable domain is DTGVSQNPRHKITKRGQNVTFRCDPISEHNRLYWYRQTLGQGPEFLTYFQNEAQLEKSRLLSDRFSAERPKGSFSTLEIQRTEQGDSAMYLCASSAGTNRNTIYFGEGSWLTVV.

A note on this clonotype: At one boundary the junction diverges from the germline segment, which might be a read error. V and J are TRBV7-6 and TRBJ1-4; no clear D. The CDR3 consists of 10 residues. From germline, CDR1 is SGHVS and CDR2 FNYEAQ. This CDR3 reads CVSLGEKLFF. DNA for the CDR3: TGTGTCAGCTTGGGGGAAAAACTGTTTTTT. The whole variable domain, remainder taken from reference TRBV7-6 and TRBJ1-4, is GAGVSQSPRYKVTKRGQDVALRCDPISGHVSLYWYRQALGQGPEFLTYFNYEAQQDKSGLPNDRFSAERPEGSISTLTIQRTEQRDSAMYRCVSLGEKLFFGSGTQLSVL.

This clonotype was counted ten times or more. V gene TRBV11-1 combines with J gene TRBJ2-1, with 14 bases aligning to TRBD2. This CDR3 spans 20 amino acids. Germline V gives CDR1 SGHAT, CDR2 FQDESV (reference sequence). J gave up 6 bases and V 1 base, and 14 bases lay outside the gene matches. CDR3 amino acids: CASSLVGLAGAEPAGNEQFF. The CDR3 DNA reads TGTGCCAGCAGCTTAGTGGGACTAGCGGGGGCGGAACCGGCCGGCAATGAGCAGTTCTTC.

The sample holds a few counts of this clonotype. The gene calls are TRBV27 and TRBJ1-5, with D tentatively TRBD1 (5 bases). The V and J ends lost 5 bases and 2 bases respectively, with 16 bases between them. The CDR3 runs to 16 residues. Per the germline V gene, CDR1 is MNHEY and CDR2 is SMNVEV (reference sequence). The DNA for the CDR3 is TGTGCCAGCAGTCCCTTGGGGGAGGGCGGCAATCAGCCCCAGCATTTT. Amino acid sequence: CASSPLGEGGNQPQHF.

This clonotype was picked up many times. The chain joins TRBV12-3 or TRBV12-4 to TRBJ2-1; D gene uncertain. The CDR3 is 13 residues long. The V end lost 7 bases, the J end lost 0 bases, and 7 bases lay between the germline ends. CDR3 sequence (DNA): TGTGCCAGCAAGTTTGGCTCCTACAATGAGCAGTTCTTC. Protein sequence: CASKFGSYNEQFF.

At least ten counts were recorded for this clonotype. The rearrangement uses TRBV14 and TRBJ2-1, with D uncertain. The CDR3 loop spans 12 amino acids. V lost 2 bases and J lost 10, with 9 bases in between. In germline, CDR1 is SGHDN, CDR2 FVKESK. The DNA for the CDR3 is TGTGCCAGCAGCCAAATTAGTCGGGAGCAGTTCTTC. This translates into CASSQISREQFF.

This clonotype was detected ten times or more. The chain has TRBV6-2 or TRBV6-3 and TRBJ2-1; 8 nucleotides align to TRBD1. The germline CDR1 and CDR2 sequences are MNHEY and SVGEGT. The ends lost 2 bases at V and 2 bases at J; junction bases unmatched: 5. CDR3 length: 16 residues. CDR3 sequence reads: CASSYMSGGPYNEQFF. CDR3 DNA sequence: TGTGCCAGCAGTTACATGTCAGGGGGCCCCTACAATGAGCAGTTCTTC.

This clonotype has ten or more counts. The V and J genes are TRBV6-2 or TRBV6-3 and TRBJ2-2; 7 bases are a match to TRBD1. Germline lookup yields CDR1 MNHEY and CDR2 SVGEGT. Unmatched junction bases numbered 9, after V lost 1 base and J lost 4 bases. The CDR3 is made up of 17 amino acids. The CDR3 reads CASSYFAGTVATGELFF. The CDR3 DNA is TGTGCCAGCAGTTACTTTGCCGGGACAGTGGCCACCGGGGAGCTGTTTTTT.

This clonotype has more than one count but fewer than ten. The chain employs TRBV12-3 or TRBV12-4 and TRBJ1-1, with TRBD1 matching over 7 bases. J gave up 1 base and V 6 bases, and 5 bases lay outside the gene matches. The CDR3 has 14 amino acids. In DNA, the CDR3 is TGTGCCAGCAGCCGGGGACAGTGGAACACTGAAGCTTTCTTT. This translates into CASSRGQWNTEAFF.

Many counts were recorded for this clonotype. The CDR3 nucleotides read TGTGCCAGCAGCTTAGGTCCTAGCGGTGCTGTTGATACGCAGTATTTT. The encoded protein is CASSLGPSGAVDTQYF. V usage is TRBV7-2 and J usage is TRBJ2-3; 7 bases match TRBD2. Germline CDR1 is SGHTA and CDR2 is FQGNSA. The J segment lost 6 bases and the V segment lost 1 base, leaving 10 bases of the junction unmatched. This CDR3 is 16 amino acids long. The whole variable domain, remainder taken from reference TRBV7-2 and TRBJ2-3, is GAGVSQSPSNKVTEKGKDVELRCDPISGHTALYWYRQSLGQGLEFLIYFQGNSAPDKSGLPSDRFSAERTGGSVSTLTIQRTQQEDSAVYLCASSLGPSGAVDTQYFGPGTRLTVL.

The rearrangement joins TRBV19 to TRBJ2-1; D remains unclear. Trimming took 5 bases from V and 6 from J, leaving 11 bases between them. Germline V gene lookup returns CDR1 LNHDA and CDR2 SQIVND (reference sequence). This CDR3 has 13 residues. This CDR3 reads CASSGRILNEQFF. The DNA for the CDR3 is TGTGCCAGTAGTGGCCGAATTCTCAATGAGCAGTTCTTC.

The chain uses TRBV7-9 and TRBJ2-5; either TRBD1 or TRBD2 may fit D (5 bases each). The V gene's germline CDR1 is SEHNR and CDR2 FQNEAQ (reference sequence). The CDR3 has 14 amino acids. The germline V and J ends were trimmed by 6 bases and 4 bases, with 15 bases remaining between them. The CDR3 DNA reads TGTGCCAGCAGTGCAACTCGGGACCCAGAGACCCAGTACTTC. Protein sequence: CASSATRDPETQYF.

This clonotype was recorded many times. The chain combines TRBV4-2 with TRBJ1-2; D is perhaps TRBD1 (6 bases). V was clipped by 5 bases and J by 0 bases, with 10 bases between them. The CDR3 runs to 14 residues. Germline CDR1 is LGHNA and CDR2 is YNFKEQ. The CDR3 sequence: CASSERTANYGYTF. CDR3 in DNA: TGTGCCAGCAGCGAGAGGACAGCTAACTATGGCTACACCTTC.

Only a few counts were recorded for this clonotype. This chain links TRBV20-1 with TRBJ2-7; D gene uncertain. V was shortened by 5 bases and J by 4 bases, with 18 bases between the two germline ends. The V gene's germline CDR1 is DFQATT and CDR2 SNEGSKA (reference sequence). This CDR3 is built from 14 residues. The CDR3 is CSALRAGLSYEQYV. In DNA, the CDR3 is TGCAGTGCTCTACGGGCCGGCCTCTCTTACGAGCAGTACGTC.

This clonotype was observed many times. This chain links TRBV10-3 with TRBJ1-2; TRBD1 is a possible D gene (6 bases). This CDR3 is built from 14 residues. Germline CDR1 is ENHRY and CDR2 is SYGVKD. V was pared by 6 bases and J by 0 bases, with 11 bases between. The CDR3 loop reads CAISTGLANYGYTF. The DNA for the CDR3 is TGTGCCATCAGCACAGGGCTGGCTAACTATGGCTACACCTTC.

This clonotype was detected ten times or more. The rearrangement uses TRBV28 and TRBJ2-3; TRBD2 matches 10 bases. This CDR3 contains 16 residues. Losses at the gene ends were 3 bases for V and 6 bases for J; bases not matched to a gene: 9. Germline V gene lookup returns CDR1 MDHEN and CDR2 SYDVKM. In DNA form, the CDR3 reads TGTGCCAGCAGTTTCAGCGGGGGGGGATCCCCCGATACGCAGTATTTT. Translated, it gives CASSFSGGGSPDTQYF.